A single sample gave rise to the 8 T cell receptor beta chains below, sequenced in a study of T cells in Graves' hyperthyroidism and ophthalmopathy (dated by TCRdb to between 2018 and 2021). The library was built by means of multiplex PCR. Reads for this sample came from an Illumina HiSeq 2000. TCR beta CDR3 regions were amplified from RNA transcripts. The first round of RT-PCR for the TCR CDR3 was performed with the HTBI primer set and the Qiagen OneStep RT-PCR kit. TCRdb reworked the public reads: Q25 trimming with fastp, MiXCR clone assembly, productive beta chains retained. Here each entry gathers all rows of one CDR3 protein and keeps the most common genes and DNA. The sample includes about half a million distinct CDR3 sequences, with just under 20% observed a single time. Of the sample, roughly 50% is held by the ten largest clones. The sample taken for sequencing was blood. The receptors shown here come from a middle-aged man with Graves' ophthalmopathy.

This clonotype turned up a few times. The chain carries TRBV6-1 and TRBJ2-5; no reliable D call. Trimming removed 5 bases from V and 7 bases from J, with 20 bases in between. Germline-derived CDR1 and CDR2 are MNHNS and SASEGT. The CDR3 has 15 residues. CDR3 DNA: TGTGCCAGCAGTTCATTGGCCGAGACCTGGGGGACCCAGTACTTC. Protein product: CASSSLAETWGTQYF.

In this sample, this clonotype turned up a few times. The CDR3 DNA follows: TGTGCCTGGAGTGCGGCCGCCGAGACCCAGTACTTC. Translation gives CAWSAAAETQYF. The J gene is TRBJ2-5, the V gene TRBV30; D is unresolved. CDR3 size: 12 residues. Germline values: CDR1 GTSNPN, CDR2 SVGIG (reference sequence). The ends were cut back, 1 base at V and 5 bases at J, with 8 bases in the middle.

There are many counts of this clonotype. The chain joins TRBV7-8 to TRBJ1-1, with 7 bases that match TRBD1. Trimming removed 5 bases from V and 5 bases from J; junction bases left unmatched: 20. This CDR3 has 18 residues. CDR1 SGHVS and CDR2 FQNEAQ come from the germline V gene. The CDR3 is CASSGLRPGQFLGTEAFF. DNA of the CDR3: TGTGCCAGCAGCGGATTGAGACCGGGACAGTTCCTGGGTACTGAAGCTTTCTTT.

This clonotype was seen a few times. The rearrangement uses TRBV6-2 or TRBV6-3 and TRBJ2-3, with D perhaps TRBD2 (5 bases). Germline values: CDR1 MNHEY, CDR2 SVGEGT. The CDR3 covers 12 residues. V was pared by 7 bases and J by 2 bases, with 7 bases between. The CDR3 sequence: CASMTTTDTQYF. CDR3 nucleotide sequence: TGTGCCAGCATGACTACCACAGATACGCAGTATTTT.

This clonotype was counted ten times or more. An end of the junction does not agree with germline; a read error may underlie this. This chain links TRBV7-8 with TRBJ2-2, with 8 bases aligning to TRBD2. Germline lookup yields CDR1 SGHVS and CDR2 FQNEAQ. This CDR3 is built from 16 residues. CDR3 in DNA: TGTGCCAGCAGGCCGATAGCGGGGAGGAACATCGGGGAGCTGTTTTTT. Translated, it gives CASRPIAGRNIGELFF.

This clonotype was detected ten times or more. The rearrangement joins TRBV5-1 to TRBJ2-1, with D maybe TRBD1 (5 bases). V was trimmed by 7 bases and J by 0 bases, leaving 20 bases between them. There are 17 residues in the CDR3. CDR1 is SGHRS and CDR2 is YFSETQ in the germline V gene. The CDR3 DNA reads TGCGCCAGCTCGCCGGGTTGGGTCGACAGCTCCTACAATGAGCAGTTCTTC. Translation: CASSPGWVDSSYNEQFF.

In its sample, this clonotype was seen many times. This rearrangement joins TRBV5-1 to TRBJ2-3, with 7 bases fitting TRBD1. CDR1 is SGHRS, CDR2 YFSETQ, per germline. The CDR3 contains 16 residues. The V gene end was trimmed by 0 bases and the J gene end by 6 bases; junction bases not matched to a gene: 10. The CDR3 nucleotides read TGCGCCAGCAGCTTGGAAGGGGACAGTTTGATGGATACGCAGTATTTT. The encoded protein is CASSLEGDSLMDTQYF.

This clonotype was seen only a few times. CDR3 sequence: CASSWGLQGEKDGYTF. As DNA, the CDR3 is TGCGCCAGCAGCTGGGGATTACAGGGGGAAAAGGATGGCTACACCTTC. V is TRBV5-1 and J is TRBJ1-2; 8 nucleotides agree with TRBD1. The V gene's germline CDR1 is SGHRS and CDR2 YFSETQ. Trimming at V came to 3 bases and at J to 6 bases, leaving 13 bases not matched to a gene. This CDR3 comprises 16 residues.